The 18 T cell receptor beta chains below were found in one sample sequenced in a study of OX40 agonist ivuxolimab in advanced cancers. Libraries were prepared by immunoSEQ multiplex PCR; TCRdb keeps only in-frame clonotypes and omits some of them. The table has about 40,000 clones, around nine tenths seen once. This specimen consisted of CD4+ or CD8+ T cells sorted from blood, obtained in a trial of the OX40 agonist ivuxolimab. The receptors shown here come from an adult with an advanced solid tumor such as melanoma, head and neck, liver or kidney cancer.

V is TRBV5-1 and J is TRBJ2-7; 8 bases fit TRBD1. The V and J ends lost 0 bases and 5 bases, in that order; junction bases with no gene match: 1. Germline V gene lookup returns CDR1 SGHRS and CDR2 YFSETQ. The length of the CDR3 is 13 residues. CDR3 region: CASSLGQGNEQYF. CDR3 sequence (DNA): TGCGCCAGCAGCTTGGGACAGGGGAACGAGCAGTACTTC.

This clone rates as medium-sized (0.01 to 0.1%). The rearrangement links TRBV4-3 to TRBJ2-7; D is possibly TRBD1 or TRBD2 (5 bases each). Trimming pared 1 base from V and 4 bases from J, leaving 14 bases between. The CDR3 extends over 15 amino acids. Germline loops: CDR1 LGHNA, CDR2 YSLEER. DNA of the CDR3: TGCGCCAGCAGCCAAGCACTGGGGGAAGGATACGAGCAGTACTTC. It is translated as CASSQALGEGYEQYF.

The chain couples TRBV7-8 to TRBJ1-5, with 9 bases matching TRBD1. The CDR3 extends over 16 amino acids. The V and J ends lost 6 bases and 3 bases, in that order; junction bases with no gene match: 9. Germline values: CDR1 SGHVS, CDR2 FQNEAQ. CDR3 nucleotides: TGTGCCAGCAGTTTCCGCGGACAGGGGATCAATCAGCCCCAGCATTTT. Translating gives CASSFRGQGINQPQHF.

This sequence joins TRBV7-2 and TRBJ2-1; 7 positions agree with TRBD2. V trimming: 5 bases; J trimming: 12 bases; junction bases outside the gene matches: 7. CDR1 and CDR2 (germline): SGHTA, FQGNSA. The CDR3 loop spans 12 amino acids. DNA of the CDR3: TGTGCCAGCAGCCCACGGACTAGTTTGCAGTTCTTC. Translation gives CASSPRTSLQFF.

This sequence joins TRBV9 and TRBJ1-2; D is unclear. The CDR3 is made up of 16 amino acids. Deletions cut 4 bases from V and 4 bases from J, with 20 bases between. Germline-derived CDR1 and CDR2 are SGDLS and YYNGEE. CDR3 region: CASSSRAYGGSYGYTF. DNA of the CDR3: TGTGCCAGCAGCTCCCGGGCCTACGGCGGGAGCTATGGCTACACCTTC.

Here the CDR3 reads CASSARDGYTDTQYF. CDR3 in DNA: TGTGCCAGCAGCGCCCGGGACGGTTACACAGATACGCAGTATTTT. The chain combines TRBV5-6 with TRBJ2-3; the D gene could be TRBD1 or TRBD2 (5 bases each). V shed 4 bases and J shed 2 bases, with 14 bases lying between them. This CDR3 contains 15 residues. Germline loops: CDR1 SGHDT, CDR2 YYEEEE.

The chain recombines TRBV27 with TRBJ2-3; D may be TRBD1 (6 bases). The CDR3 contains 14 residues. Deletions cut 2 bases from V and 5 bases from J, with 11 bases between. Germline V gene sequence: CDR1 MNHEY, CDR2 SMNVEV (reference sequence). Here the CDR3 reads CASSLLVRGDTQYF. CDR3 in DNA: TGTGCCAGCAGTTTACTCGTCAGGGGAGATACGCAGTATTTT.

The table lists this clone with a count of one. This chain connects TRBV27 to TRBJ2-7, with D tentatively TRBD1 (5 bases). This CDR3 comprises 16 residues. Germline loops: CDR1 MNHEY, CDR2 SMNVEV (reference sequence). Trimming stripped 5 bases from V and 2 bases from J, with 19 bases between. The CDR3 DNA is TGTGCCAGCAGTGGGGTTTCCCGTCAGGGTCCCTACGAGCAGTACTTC. Amino acids: CASSGVSRQGPYEQYF.

This clone counts as medium-sized. The J gene is TRBJ1-1, the V gene TRBV11-1, with D possibly matching TRBD1 (5 bases). The V end was cut by 5 bases, the J end by 3 bases, with 10 bases between. This CDR3 has 13 residues. The germline V gene has CDR1 SGHAT and CDR2 FQDESV (reference sequence). CDR3 sequence (DNA): TGTGCCAGCAGCCCCAGGGAAGACACTGAAGCTTTCTTT. It codes for CASSPREDTEAFF.

The table lists this clone with a count of one. The chain combines TRBV4-1 with TRBJ2-1, with 12 bases matching TRBD1. CDR1 MGHRA and CDR2 YSYEKL come from the germline V gene. This CDR3 is built from 15 residues. J was trimmed by 9 bases and V by 9 bases; bases with no gene match: 12. For the CDR3, the DNA is TGCGCCAGTGAAATTTCCGGGACAGGGGGCGTTGAGCAGTTCTTC. Amino acids: CASEISGTGGVEQFF.

V and J are TRBV29-1 and TRBJ2-7; D possibly corresponds to TRBD1 (6 bases). The CDR3 is 13 residues long. Trimming removed 7 bases from V and 3 bases from J, with 16 bases in between. Germline V gene sequence: CDR1 SQVTM, CDR2 ANQGSEA. The CDR3: CSAQTGGLYEQYF. For the CDR3, the DNA is TGCAGCGCCCAGACAGGCGGGCTCTACGAGCAGTACTTC.

V usage is TRBV27 and J usage is TRBJ1-6; D remains ambiguous. Germline values: CDR1 MNHEY, CDR2 SMNVEV (reference sequence). This CDR3 is 16 amino acids long. Trimming took off 5 bases at V and 0 bases at J, with 11 bases between the two ends. The CDR3, as DNA: TGTGCCAGCAGTCCCCTCCCCAGCTCCTATAATTCACCCCTCCACTTT. Residues: CASSPLPSSYNSPLHF.

The chain has TRBV5-6 and TRBJ2-7, with TRBD2 matching over 15 bases. The germline V gene has CDR1 SGHDT and CDR2 YYEEEE. The J segment lost 2 bases and the V segment lost 3 bases, leaving 3 bases of the junction unmatched. This CDR3 spans 16 amino acids. As DNA, the CDR3 is TGTGCCAGCAGCTGGGGGACTAGCGGGGGGACCTACGAGCAGTACTTC. It is translated as CASSWGTSGGTYEQYF.

This clone qualifies as medium-sized (0.01 to 0.1%). This chain uses TRBV6-4 with TRBJ1-5; D perhaps matches TRBD1 (5 bases). The ends were cut back, 7 bases at V and 7 bases at J, with 20 bases in the middle. Germline V CDR1 and CDR2: MRHNA, SNTAGT. CDR3 size: 15 residues. The CDR3 reads CASIDPRVVIQPQHF. The CDR3 DNA reads as TGTGCCAGCATCGACCCCAGGGTCGTAATCCAGCCCCAGCATTTT.

The chain has TRBV11-3 and TRBJ2-5, with D possibly matching TRBD1 (6 bases). The CDR3 loop spans 15 amino acids. CDR1 is SGHNT and CDR2 is YENEEA in the germline V gene. Trimming took 2 bases from V and 5 from J, leaving 15 bases between them. CDR3 residues: CASSLQGPQRETQYF. The DNA for the CDR3 is TGTGCCAGCAGCTTACAGGGGCCCCAACGGGAGACCCAGTACTTC. Together with reference TRBV11-3 and TRBJ2-5, the CDR3 gives the full variable domain: EAGVVQSPRYKIIEKKQPVAFWCNPISGHNTLYWYLQNLGQGPELLIRYENEEAVDDSQLPKDRFSAERLKGVDSTLKIQPAELGDSAVYLCASSLQGPQRETQYFGPGTRLLVL.

This clone was found once. The gene calls are TRBV19 and TRBJ1-1; the D gene is possibly TRBD1 (6 bases). Looked up from germline, CDR1 is LNHDA and CDR2 is SQIVND (reference sequence). Trimming removed 5 bases at V and 8 bases at J, with 18 bases between. The CDR3 runs 14 residues. CDR3 sequence reads: CASSPQGLRPEAFF. The CDR3 DNA is TGTGCCAGTAGTCCCCAGGGGCTGAGGCCCGAAGCTTTCTTT.

The chain combines TRBV9 with TRBJ2-3; no firm D call. The CDR3 runs to 14 residues. Looked up from germline, CDR1 is SGDLS and CDR2 is YYNGEE. Trimming left V 2 bases short and J 2 bases short, with 9 bases between. CDR3 sequence: CASSVDLFTDTQYF. CDR3 nucleotide sequence: TGTGCCAGCAGCGTCGACCTGTTCACAGATACGCAGTATTTT. The variable domain in full, with the rest retrieved from reference TRBV9 and TRBJ2-3, is DSGVTQTPKHLITATGQRVTLRCSPRSGDLSVYWYQQSLDQGLQFLIQYYNGEERAKGNILERFSAQQFPDLHSELNLSSLELGDSALYFCASSVDLFTDTQYFGPGTRLTVL.

This clone was detected once. The chain couples TRBV29-1 to TRBJ2-2, with TRBD2 matching over 7 bases. Trimming at V came to 8 bases and at J to 5 bases, leaving 5 bases not matched to a gene. Germline V gene sequence: CDR1 SQVTM, CDR2 ANQGSEA. This CDR3 has 12 amino acids. The CDR3 DNA is TGCAGCTCCCTGGGGGGGACCGGGGAGCTGTTTTTT. This translates into CSSLGGTGELFF.